This TCR beta chain was captured in a study of cytomegalovirus exposure and HLA in healthy donors. From germline, CDR1 is LGHNT and CDR2 FRNRAP. V was pared by 4 bases and J by 5 bases, with 11 bases of the junction left unmatched. This CDR3 has 16 residues. The PCR employed 60 Vbeta primers together with 13 Jbeta primers. Repertoires were generated with immunoSEQ multiplex PCR, while TCRdb's copy carries only in-frame clones and drops some. The table records 150,000 or so clones, roughly 77% of them present only once. The sequenced sample consisted of PBMCs. This clonotype was sampled from a man aged 18 to 35 in good health and CMV-seropositive. V is TRBV12-5 and J is TRBJ2-1, with 7 positions matching TRBD1. CDR3 residues: CASGSRGQSGDNEQFF. CDR3 DNA sequence: TGTGCTAGTGGTTCGAGGGGACAGTCGGGTGACAATGAGCAGTTCTTC.